This TCR beta chain was captured in a study of blood T cell repertoires in COVID-19. This clone has only a few counts. The V end lost 6 bases, the J end lost 4 bases, and 16 bases lay between the germline ends. The CDR3 runs to 15 residues. Germline V gives CDR1 MNHEY, CDR2 SVGAGI. Generated by immunoSEQ multiplex PCR, the TCRdb table keeps only in-frame clones and is missing some. Of tens of thousands of clones in the sample, roughly 87% were seen once. This rearrangement joins TRBV6-5 to TRBJ1-5; no definite D call. The material sequenced was peripheral blood. The receptor was derived from a woman aged 55 to 70 with active COVID-19. The CDR3 nucleotides read TGTGCCAGCAGCCTCAGCCGAGGGAGTAATCAGCCCCAGCATTTT. This sequence encodes CASSLSRGSNQPQHF.